The T cell receptor beta chain described here comes from a study of Ad26.COV2.S vaccination and SARS-CoV-2 variants. Study details: Once or twice, 56 days apart, Ad26.COV2.S was delivered intramuscularly. Study-wide results and limits: From the TCR breadth and depth analyses, total T cell responses may have been underestimated. Vaccine recipients surpassed placebo recipients in spike-specific TCR breadth.

This CDR3 contains 14 residues. Germline V lookup: CDR1 KGHSH, CDR2 LQKENI. The V gene lost 4 bases and the J gene lost 5 bases, with 12 bases spanning the gap. The treatment is: roughly 18 received Ad26.COV2.S at low or high dose, single or two shots; several received placebo; per-sample allocation not given. Day 63 following the first vaccine or placebo injection was when the samples were taken. This clone appeared a single time. What it binds is not known. Data came from immunoSEQ multiplex PCR; TCRdb stores just in-frame clones and leaves some out. The sample lists about 480,000 clones; roughly 85% were seen once.

This rearrangement joins TRBV18 to TRBJ2-1, with D perhaps TRBD2 (6 bases). The specimen comprised peripheral blood, sampled in a trial of Ad26.COV2.S vaccine versus placebo. The sequence derives from a person aged 18-60 years who received the Ad26.COV2.S COVID-19 vaccine or a placebo. CDR3 nucleotide sequence: TGTGCCAGCTCACTAACATCGGGGGACAATGAGCAGTTCTTC. This gives the protein CASSLTSGDNEQFF.